The 28 T cell receptor beta chains below all came from one sample that was sequenced in a study of cytomegalovirus exposure and HLA in healthy donors. Here immunoSEQ multiplex PCR was the method, and the copy in TCRdb shows in-frame clones only, minus some. The repertoire has roughly 100,000 clones, around 87% of them found once; the top ten carry 3% to 4%. Input material: PBMCs. These receptors were collected from a woman aged 18-29 years in good health and CMV-seropositive.

Note on this clone: The sample holds other DNA sequences that translate to the same CDR3. The chain has TRBV19 and TRBJ1-4, with 7 bases lining up with TRBD1. Germline assignment: CDR1 LNHDA and CDR2 SQIVND (reference sequence). Trimming cost V 5 bases and J 7 bases; bases outside gene matches: 4. The CDR3 contains 13 residues. The CDR3 DNA sequence: TGTGCCAGTAGTGGCCAGGGGGGTGAAAAACTGTTTTTT. Translation gives CASSGQGGEKLFF.

This sequence joins TRBV7-9 and TRBJ1-6, with 8 bases matching TRBD1. Per germline, CDR1 SEHNR and CDR2 FQNEAQ (reference sequence). V dropped 6 bases and J dropped 7; count of bases not matched to a gene: 5. The CDR3 spans 14 residues. DNA for the CDR3: TGTGCCAGCAGTCGGACAGGGCTGAATTCACCCCTCCACTTT. This codes for CASSRTGLNSPLHF.

The genes are TRBV10-1 and TRBJ1-4, with 7 bases matching TRBD1. This CDR3 is built from 14 residues. Germline V gives CDR1 WNHNN, CDR2 SYGVQD (reference sequence). With V trimmed by 6 bases and J by 7 bases, 8 bases remained unmatched. The CDR3 nucleotides read TGCGCCAGCAGGACGGACAGGTATCGTGAAAAACTGTTTTTT. It yields the protein CASRTDRYREKLFF.

The chain carries TRBV15 and TRBJ2-7, with a weak D call TRBD1 (6 bases). Germline V lookup: CDR1 LNHNV, CDR2 YYDKDF (reference sequence). V was cut by 3 bases and J by 1 base, with 10 bases left in between. The CDR3 contains 14 residues. CDR3 coding DNA: TGTGCCACCAGCAGCCGGACAGATTCCTACGAGCAGTACTTC. This codes for CATSSRTDSYEQYF.

The V gene is TRBV7-2, the J gene TRBJ1-4, with 7 bases identical to TRBD1. The CDR3 is made up of 14 amino acids. J was trimmed by 7 bases and V by 5 bases; bases with no gene match: 7. Germline V gene sequence: CDR1 SGHTA, CDR2 FQGNSA. The CDR3 coding sequence is TGTGCCAGCAGCCCCGACAGGGTTAGTGAAAAACTGTTTTTT. It is translated as CASSPDRVSEKLFF.

This clone was observed a few times. The V and J genes are TRBV9 and TRBJ1-1, with no clear D. The germline CDR1 and CDR2 sequences are SGDLS and YYNGEE. CDR3 length equals 13 residues. Trimming left V 5 bases short and J 1 base short, with 9 bases between. The CDR3 spells CASSKTGNTEAFF. Written as DNA, the CDR3 is TGTGCCAGCAGTAAGACGGGGAACACTGAAGCTTTCTTT.

The gene calls are TRBV27 and TRBJ1-1; 8 bases fit TRBD1. Unmatched junction bases numbered 7, after V lost 6 bases and J lost 4 bases. The CDR3 runs 14 residues. Germline-derived CDR1 and CDR2 are MNHEY and SMNVEV (reference sequence). The CDR3 reads CASRSGGAGTEAFF. DNA of the CDR3: TGTGCCAGCAGGTCAGGGGGCGCGGGCACTGAAGCTTTCTTT.

CDR3 protein: CASSLETGTNYEQYF. DNA of the CDR3: TGTGCCAGCAGCTTAGAGACCGGGACAAATTACGAGCAGTACTTC. The chain joins TRBV7-9 to TRBJ2-7, with D possibly matching TRBD1 (6 bases). Germline CDR1 SEHNR, CDR2 FQNEAQ (reference sequence). Trimming left V 1 base short and J 4 bases short, with 14 bases between. The CDR3 has 15 amino acids.

The count of this clone is one. The chain uses TRBV28 and TRBJ1-2, with 8 positions matching TRBD1. This CDR3 is built from 16 residues. With V trimmed by 3 bases and J by 2 bases, 8 bases remained unmatched. Germline assignment: CDR1 MDHEN and CDR2 SYDVKM. The CDR3 spells CASSFTPGQANYGYTF. CDR3 nucleotides: TGTGCCAGCAGTTTTACCCCGGGACAGGCAAACTATGGCTACACCTTC.

The chain carries TRBV28 and TRBJ1-5, with a tentative D call TRBD1 (5 bases). Germline V gene sequence: CDR1 MDHEN, CDR2 SYDVKM. Trimming left V 11 bases short and J 2 bases short, with 16 bases between. The length of the CDR3 is 14 residues. In DNA, the CDR3 is TGTGCCTCTCGGGGGGAGTTAGGCAATCAGCCCCAGCATTTT. As protein: CASRGELGNQPQHF.

This chain connects TRBV7-3 to TRBJ1-6; weak D call: TRBD1 (6 bases). V was trimmed by 5 bases and J by 7 bases, leaving 12 bases between them. This CDR3 is built from 14 residues. Germline-derived CDR1 and CDR2 are SGHTA and FQGTGA. The CDR3: CASSPGVRNSPLHF. The CDR3 nucleotides are TGTGCCAGCAGCCCAGGGGTTCGAAATTCACCCCTCCACTTT.

The chain recombines TRBV2 with TRBJ1-1; D gene ambiguous. The CDR3 runs to 14 residues. Germline V gene sequence: CDR1 SNHLY, CDR2 FYNNEI. The V gene lost 7 bases and the J gene lost 0 bases, with 12 bases spanning the gap. CDR3 protein: CASMAWPLNTEAFF. In DNA form, the CDR3 reads TGTGCCAGCATGGCCTGGCCCCTGAACACTGAAGCTTTCTTT. Full variable domain (outside the CDR3, taken from reference TRBV2 and TRBJ1-1): EPEVTQTPSHQVTQMGQEVILRCVPISNHLYFYWYRQILGQKVEFLVSFYNNEISEKSEIFDDQFSVERPDGSNFTLKIRSTKLEDSAMYFCASMAWPLNTEAFFGQGTRLTVV.

The rearrangement uses TRBV27 and TRBJ1-2; possibly TRBD1 for D (6 bases). This CDR3 is 13 amino acids long. The V end lost 6 bases, the J end lost 4 bases, and 12 bases lay between the germline ends. Germline loops: CDR1 MNHEY, CDR2 SMNVEV (reference sequence). Here the CDR3 DNA reads TGTGCCAGCAGCCCAGGGGAAGGCTATGGCTACACCTTC. It is translated as CASSPGEGYGYTF.

This sequence joins TRBV11-3 and TRBJ1-1; D remains ambiguous. Germline V gene data show CDR1 as SGHNT and CDR2 as YENEEA. Trimming left V 2 bases short and J 9 bases short, with 10 bases between. The CDR3 length is 12 residues. The CDR3, as DNA: TGTGCCAGCAGCTTAAGCACGGGGAAAGCTTTCTTT. Translating gives CASSLSTGKAFF.

The V and J genes are TRBV6-1 and TRBJ1-4; TRBD1 matches 7 bases. V shed 7 bases and J 2 bases; nucleotides not matched to a gene: 7. Germline-derived CDR1 and CDR2 are MNHNS and SASEGT. The CDR3 loop spans 15 amino acids. The CDR3 DNA reads TGTGCCAGCACCCCACAGGACAGGACTAATGAAAAACTGTTTTTT. Encoded protein: CASTPQDRTNEKLFF.

This clone is a singleton in its sample. V is TRBV11-2 and J is TRBJ1-2, with 10 bases identical to TRBD1. CDR1 and CDR2 from the germline V gene are SGHAT and FQNNGV. J was trimmed by 5 bases and V by 5 bases; bases with no gene match: 11. There are 16 residues in the CDR3. The CDR3 sequence is CASSPVPGQGIYGYTF. The CDR3 nucleotides read TGTGCCAGCAGCCCTGTACCGGGACAGGGGATTTATGGCTACACCTTC.

The chain recombines TRBV28 with TRBJ1-5; the match to TRBD1 covers 7 bases. Trimming took 6 bases from V and 6 from J; bases not matched to a gene: 5. Germline assignment: CDR1 MDHEN and CDR2 SYDVKM. The CDR3 spans 13 residues. The CDR3 here is CASRDRGRQPQHF. CDR3 sequence (DNA): TGTGCCAGCAGGGATAGGGGGCGTCAGCCCCAGCATTTT.

The rearrangement joins TRBV9 to TRBJ2-3; D remains ambiguous. The ends were cut back, 3 bases at V and 3 bases at J, with 5 bases in the middle. CDR1 and CDR2 from the germline V gene are SGDLS and YYNGEE. The CDR3 extends over 12 amino acids. The CDR3, as DNA: TGTGCCAGCAGCGACTTAACAGATACGCAGTATTTT. This gives the protein CASSDLTDTQYF. The full variable domain, in which reference TRBV9 and TRBJ2-3 provide the parts outside the CDR3, is DSGVTQTPKHLITATGQRVTLRCSPRSGDLSVYWYQQSLDQGLQFLIQYYNGEERAKGNILERFSAQQFPDLHSELNLSSLELGDSALYFCASSDLTDTQYFGPGTRLTVL.

The V call is TRBV2, the J call TRBJ2-5; the match to TRBD1 covers 7 bases. The germline V gene encodes CDR1 SNHLY and CDR2 FYNNEI. V lost 6 bases, J lost 3 bases, and 4 bases stayed unmatched. The CDR3 is 13 amino acids. The CDR3 nucleotides read TGTGCCAGCAGGCCCGGGACAGAAGAGACCCAGTACTTC. Protein product: CASRPGTEETQYF.

The chain uses TRBV7-2 and TRBJ1-6; TRBD1 agrees at 7 bases. The CDR3 runs 13 residues. V gave up 5 bases and J gave up 10 bases; unmatched junction bases: 5. The V gene's germline CDR1 is SGHTA and CDR2 FQGNSA. CDR3 region: CASSLTGESPLHF. The CDR3 DNA is TGTGCCAGCAGCCTTACAGGGGAATCACCCCTCCACTTT.

The chain couples TRBV7-9 to TRBJ2-1, with 11 bases aligning to TRBD2. This CDR3 has 16 residues. The junction had 3 bases not matched to a gene; V was cut back by 5 bases and J by 0 bases. Germline V lookup: CDR1 SEHNR, CDR2 FQNEAQ (reference sequence). The CDR3 region is CASSRLAGSSYNEQFF. For the CDR3, the DNA is TGTGCCAGCAGCAGACTAGCGGGAAGCTCCTACAATGAGCAGTTCTTC. Full variable domain (remainder filled in from reference TRBV7-9 and TRBJ2-1): DTGVSQNPRHKITKRGQNVTFRCDPISEHNRLYWYRQTLGQGPEFLTYFQNEAQLEKSRLLSDRFSAERPKGSFSTLEIQRTEQGDSAMYLCASSRLAGSSYNEQFFGPGTRLTVL.

The chain links TRBV28 to TRBJ1-2; the D gene is possibly TRBD1 (6 bases). Trimming left V 6 bases short and J 4 bases short, with 15 bases between. Germline loops: CDR1 MDHEN, CDR2 SYDVKM. The CDR3 is 14 residues long. Written as DNA, the CDR3 is TGTGCCAGCAGGGAGGGGGGGATCATCTATGGCTACACCTTC. Translation: CASREGGIIYGYTF.

The chain combines TRBV6-1 with TRBJ2-1, with D hard to call. Trimming left V 1 base short and J 15 bases short, with 10 bases between. CDR1 and CDR2 (germline): MNHNS, SASEGT. The CDR3 contains 11 residues. This CDR3 is CASSEVSIPFF. The CDR3 nucleotides are TGTGCCAGCAGTGAAGTATCTATCCCGTTCTTC.

The V gene is TRBV11-3, the J gene TRBJ2-7, with 7 nucleotides matching TRBD2. Germline CDR1 SGHNT, CDR2 YENEEA. CDR3 length: 17 residues. The V and J ends lost 5 bases and 4 bases, in that order; junction bases with no gene match: 17. The DNA for the CDR3 is TGTGCCAGCAGCGCCGGGACTAACTGGCGAATTGGGTACGAGCAGTACTTC. It yields the protein CASSAGTNWRIGYEQYF.

The chain links TRBV11-3 to TRBJ2-4; 13 positions agree with TRBD2. The CDR3 is 19 amino acids. J was trimmed by 0 bases and V by 3 bases; bases with no gene match: 8. Germline assignment: CDR1 SGHNT and CDR2 YENEEA. The CDR3 bases are TGTGCCAGCAGCTTTTTATTCGGACTAGCGGGGGCAGCCAAAAACATTCAGTACTTC. Translated, it gives CASSFLFGLAGAAKNIQYF.

This CDR3 is CASSHKGPGVSEAFF. The DNA of the CDR3 is TGTGCCAGCAGCCATAAAGGTCCAGGGGTCTCTGAAGCTTTCTTT. The rearrangement joins TRBV6-5 to TRBJ1-1; weak D call: TRBD1 (6 bases). The CDR3 is 15 amino acids. Germline-derived CDR1 and CDR2 are MNHEY and SVGAGI. V was shortened by 6 bases and J by 6 bases, with 20 bases between the two germline ends.

The chain carries TRBV29-1 and TRBJ2-1; possibly TRBD1 for D (5 bases). The CDR3 has 10 amino acids. CDR1 is SQVTM, CDR2 ANQGSEA, per germline. V lost 6 bases to trimming and J lost 9 bases, with 9 bases between them. The CDR3: CSVPQGEQFF. CDR3 nucleotide sequence: TGCAGCGTCCCCCAGGGTGAGCAGTTCTTC.

This clone came up a few times. The V call is TRBV5-1, the J call TRBJ2-7, with 9 positions matching TRBD1. Germline-derived CDR1 and CDR2 are SGHRS and YFSETQ. The CDR3 is 12 amino acids. With 5 bases clipped from V and 6 bases from J, the junction kept 3 bases outside the gene matches. In DNA form, the CDR3 reads TGCGCCAGCAGACAGGGGGCTCGCGAGCAGTACTTC. Amino acids: CASRQGAREQYF. The whole variable domain, remainder taken from reference TRBV5-1 and TRBJ2-7, is KAGVTQTPRYLIKTRGQQVTLSCSPISGHRSVSWYQQTPGQGLQFLFEYFSETQRNKGNFPGRFSGRQFSNSRSEMNVSTLELGDSALYLCASRQGAREQYFGPGTRLTVT.